The rows below give T cell receptor beta chains drawn from one sample of a study of regulatory T cells in long-lasting Graves disease. TCRdb re-derived calls from the multiplex PCR reads in MiXCR, one entry per CDR3 protein. The sample carries 310,000 or so distinct CDR3 sequences, roughly a fifth recorded once. The sample was peripheral blood mononuclear cells (PBMCs), taken when the disease was refractory, from a patient treated with antithyroid drugs. Source of these receptors: a female donor with Graves disease. The CDR3 runs from the conserved cysteine through the conserved F or W. Size is stated for part of the rows, as once, few or many counts, or as a class when the clone is expanded.

clone_size j_call v_call cdr3_aa
few TRBJ2-5 TRBV20-1 CSATGVGWEETQYF
NA TRBJ2-2 TRBV29-1 CSVVDITGELFF
few NA TRBV11-3 CASSLGPSDEQYF
many TRBJ2-2 TRBV7-2 CASRAAGTSGELFF
NA TRBJ2-7 TRBV7-2 CASSLRLAGHYEQYF
NA TRBJ2-7 TRBV6-1 CASSPRGTGNNEQYF
NA TRBJ2-5 TRBV28 CASSPPTGGGRKTQYF
NA TRBJ2-7 TRBV6-2/TRBV6-3 CASSYSGSYEQYF
once TRBJ2-1 TRBV6-1 CASSQDGRGRFF
many TRBJ1-5 TRBV7-9 CASGRDSNQPQHF
NA TRBJ1-1 TRBV2 CASRQGITEAFF
NA TRBJ1-5 TRBV9 CASSAGTDSNQPQHF
many TRBJ2-5 TRBV29-1 CSVHWTAQETQYF
NA TRBJ1-1 TRBV29-1 CSVFEGAKRVAFF
many TRBJ2-5 TRBV20-1 CSAERGGETQYF
many TRBJ2-7 TRBV15 CATSSGQVSYEQYF
many TRBJ2-2 TRBV20-1 CSALGPPGTGELFF
many TRBJ1-6 TRBV25-1 CASRRGTDSPLHF
few TRBJ1-5 TRBV30 CAWSEAQGDSQPQHF
NA TRBJ1-1 TRBV9 CTSSVGMNTEAFF
many TRBJ1-4 TRBV7-9 CASSFTRDPQEKLFF
NA TRBJ1-1 TRBV5-1 CASSKPDRLNTEAFF
few TRBJ2-7 TRBV18 CASFRTGAIYEQYF
few TRBJ2-7 TRBV4-2 CASSQSSGSREQYF
NA TRBJ2-2 TRBV27 CASRTRTGNTGELFF
many TRBJ1-5 TRBV28 CASSNAGGDLNQPQHF
few TRBJ1-1 TRBV27 CASSIQVGATEAFF
NA TRBJ2-1 TRBV9 CASSVVGSGYNEQFF
NA TRBJ1-4 TRBV7-9 CASSGGVTTNEKLFF
NA TRBJ1-6 TRBV7-9 CASNGQGNSPHHF
few TRBJ2-4 TRBV20-1 CSARVRDRGRNIQYF
NA TRBJ1-5 TRBV4-1 CASSQDTGGGAQHF
many TRBJ2-7 TRBV10-2 CASSPAKGQFYYEQYF
NA TRBJ1-6 TRBV7-2 CASSWDASPLHF
many TRBJ1-2 TRBV2 CASSEKGEGAHGYTF
few TRBJ1-2 TRBV20-1 CSAPWTGGHYGYTF
many TRBJ1-2 TRBV27 CASSLSLFRQYPEGYTF
NA TRBJ1-3 TRBV6-2/TRBV6-3 CASTRGQGGGNTIYF
NA TRBJ2-1 TRBV20-1 CSASPPGGGDEQFF
NA TRBJ2-3 TRBV10-3 CAISSLEGSTDTQYF
many TRBJ2-5 TRBV20-1 CSARDQGRAKETQYF
many TRBJ2-7 TRBV7-2 CASSSGVYEQYF
NA TRBJ2-5 TRBV7-9 CASSSALGRETQYF
few TRBJ2-7 TRBV9 CASSKEVGLVGEEQYF
NA TRBJ2-3 TRBV7-2 CASSLEARGSRTDTQYF
many TRBJ1-1 TRBV28 CASSDRLRATEAFF
NA TRBJ2-1 TRBV12-3/TRBV12-4 CASSLRRGGVNEQFF
many TRBJ1-4 TRBV6-1 CASRWTSTNEKLFF
NA TRBJ1-2 TRBV6-1 CASSRRTGQSYGYTF
many TRBJ1-1 TRBV20-1 CSASSPGDTEAFF
many TRBJ2-7 TRBV20-1 CSARPRDTSYEQYF
NA TRBJ2-5 TRBV9 CASSPEGGGEWGETQYF
few TRBJ2-7 TRBV5-1 CASSPRTISYEQYF
many TRBJ2-4 TRBV19 CASRTTGGLAKNIQYF
few TRBJ2-7 TRBV12-3/TRBV12-4 CASSSTERSSYEQYF
NA TRBJ1-3 TRBV7-9 CASSLDWSSGNTIYF
many TRBJ2-7 TRBV28 CASSQTSGHEQYF
NA TRBJ2-3 TRBV7-2 CASSPGWHTDTQYF
NA TRBJ2-7 TRBV4-1 CASSDSGHEQYF
NA TRBJ1-1 TRBV29-1 CSVEDSPMNTEAFF